Below, 27 T cell receptor beta chains from the same sample are listed, as sequenced in a study of T cell responses to AZD1222 COVID-19 vaccine. Libraries were prepared by immunoSEQ multiplex PCR; TCRdb keeps only in-frame clonotypes and omits some of them. This table has roughly 100,000 clones, more than 75% appearing once. The sample here was peripheral blood, taken on day 0 of AZD1222 vaccination. The source is an adult in good health.

This clone was counted only a few times. The chain is built from TRBV7-2 and TRBJ2-7, with D possibly matching TRBD2 (6 bases). This CDR3 has 15 residues. V lost 1 base and J 9 bases, leaving 19 bases between the germline ends. Germline V CDR1 and CDR2: SGHTA, FQGNSA. CDR3 DNA sequence: TGTGCCAGCAGCTTAGGGGTTCTGGAGGGCCGTGCGCAGTACTTC. As protein: CASSLGVLEGRAQYF.

This sequence joins TRBV19 and TRBJ2-7; perhaps TRBD1 as D (5 bases). Germline V gives CDR1 LNHDA, CDR2 SQIVND (reference sequence). Deletions cut 5 bases from V and 3 bases from J, with 11 bases between. The length of the CDR3 is 13 residues. CDR3 DNA: TGTGCCAGTAGTGCCAGGGTGGGCTACGAGCAGTACTTC. Protein: CASSARVGYEQYF.

The rearrangement uses TRBV5-6 and TRBJ2-7; D possibly matches TRBD1 or TRBD2 (5 bases each). The CDR3 consists of 13 residues. The germline V gene encodes CDR1 SGHDT and CDR2 YYEEEE. Trimming stripped 5 bases from V and 6 bases from J, with 15 bases between. CDR3 sequence (DNA): TGTGCCAGCAGTCTGCAGGGACGAGGCGAGCAGTACTTC. Its translation: CASSLQGRGEQYF.

The rearrangement joins TRBV28 to TRBJ2-7, with D perhaps TRBD1 or TRBD2 (5 bases each). Germline CDR1 is MDHEN and CDR2 is SYDVKM. V lost 3 bases, J lost 1 base, and 13 bases lay in between. This CDR3 has 15 amino acids. The CDR3 spells CASSFIRGASYEQYF. DNA of the CDR3: TGTGCCAGCAGTTTTATCCGGGGCGCTTCCTACGAGCAGTACTTC.

The chain uses TRBV5-6 and TRBJ2-5, with 7 nucleotides matching TRBD2. The CDR3 has 17 residues. Germline CDR1 and CDR2: SGHDT and YYEEEE. Losses at the gene ends were 2 bases for V and 5 bases for J; bases not matched to a gene: 15. CDR3 in amino acids: CASSFYLRRELGETQYF. In DNA form, the CDR3 reads TGTGCCAGCAGCTTCTACCTGCGGCGGGAGTTAGGTGAGACCCAGTACTTC.

The genes are TRBV6-5 and TRBJ2-7; 9 bases agree with TRBD1. Germline CDR1 reads MNHEY; CDR2 reads SVGAGI. The CDR3 extends over 15 amino acids. V was clipped by 6 bases and J by 2 bases; unmatched bases: 8. CDR3 sequence reads: CASSRQGDRAYEQYF. The DNA for the CDR3 is TGTGCCAGCAGCCGACAGGGGGACCGAGCCTACGAGCAGTACTTC.

This chain uses TRBV11-3 with TRBJ2-7; 14 bases agree with TRBD2. After removal of 4 bases from V and 3 bases from J, the junction contained 5 bases not matched to a gene. This CDR3 contains 16 residues. Germline values: CDR1 SGHNT, CDR2 YENEEA. This CDR3 is CASSSRTSGGNYEQYF. CDR3 nucleotides: TGTGCCAGCAGCTCTAGGACTAGCGGGGGGAACTACGAGCAGTACTTC.

The chain employs TRBV19 and TRBJ1-5; TRBD1 matches at 7 bases. V was pared by 8 bases and J by 4 bases, with 8 bases of the junction left unmatched. CDR1 and CDR2 (germline): LNHDA, SQIVND (reference sequence). The CDR3 loop spans 14 amino acids. CDR3 DNA sequence: TGTGCCAGTGACTGGACAGGAGGGAATCAGCCCCAGCATTTT. Translation gives CASDWTGGNQPQHF.

V usage is TRBV29-1 and J usage is TRBJ2-2; 11 bases are shared with TRBD2. Germline CDR1 and CDR2: SQVTM and ANQGSEA. The V gene end was trimmed by 6 bases and the J gene end by 7 bases; junction bases not matched to a gene: 13. The CDR3 length is 16 residues. Here the CDR3 reads CSVGSTSGNQGGELFF. The CDR3 DNA reads TGCAGCGTGGGCTCGACTAGCGGGAATCAAGGCGGGGAGCTGTTTTTT.

The J gene is TRBJ1-5, the V gene TRBV7-2, with 7 bases identical to TRBD1. Germline lookup yields CDR1 SGHTA and CDR2 FQGNSA. Trimming cost V 6 bases and J 2 bases; bases outside gene matches: 7. CDR3 length: 15 residues. The CDR3, as DNA: TGTGCCAGCAGACCCGACAGGGTCGGCAATCAGCCCCAGCATTTT. Protein: CASRPDRVGNQPQHF.

This clone has a single count. The gene calls are TRBV7-9 and TRBJ1-6, with D unclear. The CDR3 extends over 14 amino acids. The germline V and J ends were trimmed by 1 base and 6 bases, with 7 bases remaining between them. The germline CDR1 and CDR2 sequences are SEHNR and FQNEAQ (reference sequence). The CDR3 protein is CASSLGDPNSPLHF. The DNA for the CDR3 is TGTGCCAGCAGCTTAGGGGATCCTAATTCACCCCTCCACTTT.

The chain joins TRBV18 to TRBJ1-4, with D unclear. The CDR3 covers 14 residues. Trimming removed 3 bases at V and 6 bases at J, with 11 bases between. The germline gives CDR1 KGHSH, CDR2 LQKENI. CDR3 amino acids: CASSPRQSHEKLFF. The CDR3 nucleotides are TGTGCCAGCTCACCGCGGCAGTCCCATGAAAAACTGTTTTTT.

This clone occurred a few times. In nucleotides, the CDR3 is TGTGCCAGCAGTGAGCGGGGGAACACTGAAGCTTTCTTT. Its translation: CASSERGNTEAFF. V usage is TRBV6-4 and J usage is TRBJ1-1; no firm D call. This CDR3 has 13 residues. Germline assignment: CDR1 MRHNA and CDR2 SNTAGT. V dropped 3 bases and J dropped 1 base, with 6 bases sitting between them.

The V call is TRBV7-2, the J call TRBJ1-6; D remains unclear. Trimming pared 1 base from V and 8 bases from J, leaving 9 bases between. From germline, CDR1 is SGHTA and CDR2 FQGNSA. This CDR3 has 14 amino acids. CDR3 DNA: TGTGCCAGCAGCTTAGTGGCGCCAGATTCACCCCTCCACTTT. This encodes CASSLVAPDSPLHF.

The rearrangement links TRBV7-9 to TRBJ1-2; D possibly corresponds to TRBD1 (5 bases). Germline V gene lookup returns CDR1 SEHNR and CDR2 FQNEAQ (reference sequence). Trimming cost V 5 bases and J 2 bases, with 15 bases left between them. The CDR3 length is 15 residues. The CDR3 DNA reads as TGTGCCAGCAGCCCCCTTGCGGGGGAAAACTATGGCTACACCTTC. This encodes CASSPLAGENYGYTF.

Here the CDR3 DNA reads TGTGCCAGCAGTTATTACACGGCAAGCTCCTACGAGCAGTACTTC. It translates to CASSYYTASSYEQYF. This chain connects TRBV6-2 or TRBV6-3 to TRBJ2-7; D is ambiguous. The CDR3 has 15 amino acids. CDR1 MNHEY and CDR2 SVGEGT come from the germline V gene. Trimming pared 3 bases from V and 0 bases from J, leaving 12 bases between.

This clone was seen more than once but under ten times. A junction end diverges from the germline sequence, so it may reflect a read error. The chain links TRBV7-2 to TRBJ2-7, with 7 bases aligning to TRBD1. The CDR3 is made up of 13 amino acids. Germline CDR1 reads SGHTA; CDR2 reads FQGNSA. CDR3 nucleotides: TGTGCCAGCAGCTCAGTCCCGGGACAGCTTTTGAACTTC. It specifies CASSSVPGQLLNF.

The chain links TRBV18 to TRBJ1-4; 12 bases align to TRBD1. J lost 8 bases, V lost 5 bases, and 3 bases had no gene match. This CDR3 is 14 amino acids long. Germline V gene sequence: CDR1 KGHSH, CDR2 LQKENI. The CDR3 DNA is TGTGCCAGCTCATCCGGGACAGGGGGCGAAAAACTGTTTTTT. Residues: CASSSGTGGEKLFF.

J is TRBJ1-5 and V is TRBV18, with D unresolved. The CDR3 loop spans 12 amino acids. Germline-derived CDR1 and CDR2 are KGHSH and LQKENI. Trimming stripped 5 bases from V and 7 bases from J, with 9 bases between. This CDR3 reads CASSLDQQPQHF. The CDR3 DNA is TGTGCCAGCTCATTGGACCAACAGCCCCAGCATTTT.

The chain is built from TRBV5-1 and TRBJ1-4; 10 bases line up with TRBD1. Germline-derived CDR1 and CDR2 are SGHRS and YFSETQ. After removal of 1 base from V and 7 bases from J, the junction contained 1 base not matched to a gene. This CDR3 is 14 amino acids long. CDR3 DNA sequence: TGCGCCAGCAGCTTGTGGGACAGGGGTGAAAAACTGTTTTTT. It yields the protein CASSLWDRGEKLFF. The full variable domain, completed using reference TRBV5-1 and TRBJ1-4, is KAGVTQTPRYLIKTRGQQVTLSCSPISGHRSVSWYQQTPGQGLQFLFEYFSETQRNKGNFPGRFSGRQFSNSRSEMNVSTLELGDSALYLCASSLWDRGEKLFFGSGTQLSVL.

J is TRBJ1-1 and V is TRBV2, with 7 bases fitting TRBD1. The CDR3 has 14 residues. The V gene's germline CDR1 is SNHLY and CDR2 FYNNEI. The ends lost 6 bases at V and 1 base at J; junction bases unmatched: 5. The CDR3 reads CASRRTGSNTEAFF. The CDR3, as DNA: TGTGCCAGCAGAAGGACAGGTTCGAACACTGAAGCTTTCTTT.

V is TRBV10-3 and J is TRBJ1-4; no clear D. The CDR3 length is 15 residues. The V gene's germline CDR1 is ENHRY and CDR2 SYGVKD. Trimming took off 0 bases at V and 7 bases at J, with 12 bases between the two ends. CDR3 in DNA: TGTGCCATCAGTGAGTCGGACGGGGAGGGTGAAAAACTGTTTTTT. As protein: CAISESDGEGEKLFF.

This rearrangement joins TRBV28 to TRBJ2-1; 9 bases map to TRBD1. Trimming cost V 6 bases and J 9 bases; bases outside gene matches: 6. This CDR3 is built from 13 residues. The germline CDR1 and CDR2 sequences are MDHEN and SYDVKM. The CDR3 nucleotides read TGTGCCAGCAGGGGACAGGGTCCGGGTGAGCAGTTCTTC. This translates into CASRGQGPGEQFF.

The J gene is TRBJ2-3, the V gene TRBV4-2; D gene ambiguous. Per germline, CDR1 LGHNA and CDR2 YNFKEQ. V was shortened by 0 bases and J by 0 bases, with 16 bases between the two germline ends. The CDR3 has 18 amino acids. The CDR3 nucleotides read TGTGCCAGCAGCCAAGATAGTTTGGGGTTATCTAGCACAGATACGCAGTATTTT. Protein sequence: CASSQDSLGLSSTDTQYF.

The chain recombines TRBV5-1 with TRBJ2-5; D is perhaps TRBD1 (6 bases). Looked up from germline, CDR1 is SGHRS and CDR2 is YFSETQ. This CDR3 spans 15 amino acids. V was shortened by 5 bases and J by 1 base, with 15 bases between the two germline ends. For the CDR3, the DNA is TGCGCCAGCAGGGCAAATACAGGGTCCCAAGAGACCCAGTACTTC. It translates to CASRANTGSQETQYF.

The V and J genes are TRBV5-5 and TRBJ1-4; tentatively, D is TRBD1 (6 bases). V lost 3 bases and J 3 bases, leaving 15 bases between the germline ends. CDR3 length: 16 amino acids. Germline loops: CDR1 SGHKS, CDR2 YYEKEE (reference sequence). In DNA form, the CDR3 reads TGTGCCAGCAGCTCATTGGCGGGGGCATCTAATGAAAAACTGTTTTTT. Its protein product is CASSSLAGASNEKLFF.

This chain links TRBV11-2 with TRBJ2-1; perhaps TRBD1 as D (6 bases). The CDR3 is made up of 15 amino acids. Trimming cost V 1 base and J 10 bases, with 17 bases left between them. Per the germline V gene, CDR1 is SGHAT and CDR2 is FQNNGV. In DNA, the CDR3 is TGTGCCAGCAGCTTAGTACGCAGGGGATACAGGGAGCAGTTCTTC. It translates to CASSLVRRGYREQFF.